This is a list of T cell receptor beta chains from one sample in a study of cytomegalovirus exposure and HLA in healthy donors. Repertoires were generated with immunoSEQ multiplex PCR, while TCRdb's copy carries only in-frame clones and drops some. The table includes about 140,000 clones, roughly 73% detected once. Sample: PBMCs. The receptors stem from a female donor in good health and CMV-seronegative. Each CDR3 is given with its conserved first and last residue. The D gene is left open where the match is weak. For some rows the clone size is stated as once, few or many, or as a class when expanded; others skip it.

J gene,V gene,D gene,clone size,CDR3 protein,CDR3 DNA
TRBJ1-1,TRBV7-2,TRBD1,-,CASSRGLRAEAFF,TGTGCCAGCAGCAGGGGGCTGCGGGCTGAAGCTTTCTTT
TRBJ1-4,TRBV6-5,-,-,CASSYKDTALEKLFF,TGTGCCAGCAGTTACAAGGACACTGCCCTTGAAAAACTGTTTTTT
TRBJ1-1,TRBV7-6,-,-,CASSLGGTTEAFF,TGTGCCAGCAGCTTGGGGGGTACCACTGAAGCTTTCTTT
TRBJ1-1,TRBV2,-,few,CASSSESGTEAFF,TGTGCCAGCAGCTCGGAGAGTGGCACTGAAGCTTTCTTT
TRBJ1-2,TRBV25-1,-,-,CASSEYMSDSYGYTF,TGTGCCAGCAGTGAATATATGTCAGACAGCTATGGCTACACCTTC
TRBJ1-1,TRBV6-6,-,-,CASSTRQVDNTEAFF,TGTGCCAGCAGTACCCGACAGGTGGACAACACTGAAGCTTTCTTT
TRBJ1-1,TRBV11-3,-,few,CASSESQGLNTEAFF,TGTGCCAGCAGCGAATCACAGGGATTGAACACTGAAGCTTTCTTT
TRBJ2-3,TRBV2,TRBD2,-,CASRLTSGGGTDTQYF,TGTGCCAGCAGGCTCACTAGCGGGGGCGGCACAGATACGCAGTATTTT
TRBJ1-1,TRBV30,-,-,CAWSVQANTEAFF,TGTGCCTGGAGTGTACAGGCGAACACTGAAGCTTTCTTT
TRBJ2-3,TRBV5-1,TRBD2,-,CASSSGLAGLTDTQYF,TGCGCCAGCAGTTCCGGACTAGCGGGACTAACAGATACGCAGTATTTT
TRBJ1-1,TRBV9,-,-,CASSTGTGGTEAFF,TGTGCCAGCAGTACCGGGACGGGGGGAACTGAAGCTTTCTTT
TRBJ1-2,TRBV27,TRBD1,few,CASSFNRGPGYTF,TGTGCCAGCAGTTTTAACAGGGGGCCTGGCTACACCTTC
TRBJ1-3,TRBV7-2,-,once,CASSLGTSGNTIYF,TGTGCCAGCAGCTTAGGGACATCGGGAAACACCATATATTTT
TRBJ2-5,TRBV6-1,TRBD1,-,CASKEDRGFQETQYF,TGTGCCAGCAAGGAGGACAGGGGGTTTCAAGAGACCCAGTACTTC
TRBJ2-5,TRBV28,-,-,CASRSPRGRETQYF,TGTGCCAGCAGGTCTCCCCGAGGGAGGGAGACCCAGTACTTC
TRBJ2-3,TRBV5-1,TRBD2,-,CASSLEARGGSPDTQYF,TGCGCCAGCAGCTTGGAGGCCCGGGGGGGCTCCCCAGATACGCAGTATTTT
TRBJ2-6,TRBV5-5,-,once,CASSLLGLDRISGANVLTF,TGTGCCAGCAGCTTGTTGGGCCTGGACAGAATCTCTGGGGCCAACGTCCTGACTTTC
TRBJ2-1,TRBV30,TRBD1,-,CASQSGTGVYNEQFF,TGTGCTTCTCAATCCGGGACAGGGGTATACAATGAGCAGTTCTTC
TRBJ1-5,TRBV5-5,-,-,CASSSQGFGNQPQHF,TGTGCCAGCAGCTCACAGGGTTTTGGCAATCAGCCCCAGCATTTT
TRBJ2-7,TRBV5-4,TRBD2,few,CASSLSPAGGSYEQYF,TGTGCCAGCAGCTTGTCACCCGCGGGGGGCTCCTACGAGCAGTACTTC
TRBJ2-1,TRBV5-6,-,once,CASSYSDMDEQFF,TGTGCCAGCAGCTACAGTGACATGGATGAGCAGTTCTTC
TRBJ1-1,TRBV2,-,-,CASSGGGGTEAFF,TGTGCCAGCAGTGGAGGAGGAGGGACTGAAGCTTTCTTT
TRBJ1-4,TRBV5-1,TRBD1,-,CASSPGQANEKLFF,TGCGCCAGCAGCCCGGGACAGGCAAATGAAAAACTGTTTTTT
TRBJ2-7,TRBV27,-,-,CASSLRGQSRSYEQYF,TGTGCCAGCAGTTTACGTGGGCAGAGCCGCTCCTACGAGCAGTACTTC
TRBJ2-7,TRBV6-1,TRBD2,-,CASSAPSGGVTYEQYF,TGTGCCAGCAGTGCCCCTTCTGGGGGGGTTACTTACGAGCAGTACTTC
TRBJ2-7,TRBV6-1,-,-,CASYDGGAFHYEQYF,TGTGCCAGCTATGATGGGGGGGCCTTCCACTACGAGCAGTACTTC
TRBJ1-1,TRBV29-1,-,few,CSPGGPRMNTEAFF,TGCAGCCCGGGGGGACCCCGTATGAACACTGAAGCTTTCTTT
TRBJ2-7,TRBV30,TRBD2,-,CAWSAKSWGGEEYF,TGTGCCTGGAGTGCCAAATCATGGGGGGGTGAGGAGTACTTC
TRBJ1-1,TRBV7-3,-,-,CASAEGSNTEAFF,TGTGCCAGCGCGGAGGGATCGAACACTGAAGCTTTCTTT